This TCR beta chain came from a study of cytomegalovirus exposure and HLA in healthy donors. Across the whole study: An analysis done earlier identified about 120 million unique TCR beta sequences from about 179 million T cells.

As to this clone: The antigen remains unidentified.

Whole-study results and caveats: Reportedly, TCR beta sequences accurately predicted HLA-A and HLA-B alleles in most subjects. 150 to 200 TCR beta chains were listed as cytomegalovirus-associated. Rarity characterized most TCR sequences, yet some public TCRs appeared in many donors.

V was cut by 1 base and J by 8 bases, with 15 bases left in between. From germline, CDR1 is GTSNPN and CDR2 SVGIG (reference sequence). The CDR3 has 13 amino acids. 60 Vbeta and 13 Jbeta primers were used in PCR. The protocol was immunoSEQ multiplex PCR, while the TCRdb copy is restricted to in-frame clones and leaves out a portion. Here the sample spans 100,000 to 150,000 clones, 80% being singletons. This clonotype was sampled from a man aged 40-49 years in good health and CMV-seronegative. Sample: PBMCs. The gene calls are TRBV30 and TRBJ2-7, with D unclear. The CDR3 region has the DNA TGTGCCTGGAGTGACCAATTATCAGGCCAGCAGTACTTC. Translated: CAWSDQLSGQQYF.